This record covers a single TCR beta chain. This clonotype was found a few times. The antigen it binds to is not known. No much larger clone exists at a distance of one base, and base qualities are not known. To prepare the library, multiplex PCR was applied. Sequencer: Illumina HiSeq 4000. iRepertoire HTBI primers and Arm-PCR amplification of CDR3 regions were used to construct TCR beta libraries. Before sequencing, the PCR products underwent gel purification. As for the authors' bioinformatics: Across samples, 62 TRBV and roughly 15 TRBJ segments were identified and used for gene usage analysis of CDR3 amino acid clonotypes. COPE and FqMerger were used to merge the filtered high-quality paired reads into contigs. Contigs were aligned with BLAST to IMGT TRBV, TRBD and TRBJ reference genes, and CDR3 was defined per IMGT. Any clonotype with a frequency above 0.1% was counted as a highly expanded clone. Shannon entropy served as the measure of repertoire diversity, while the Gini coefficient captured V-J evenness. Clonotypes shared by more than one individual were considered public. Using fastp trimming at Q25 and MiXCR clonotype assembly, TCRdb reanalyzed the public sequencing data and kept in-frame beta chains. Identical CDR3 proteins give one entry, which carries the most common genes and DNA. The V and J calls and clone size are TCRdb's, not the authors'. The sample table holds roughly 500,000 distinct CDR3 sequences, of which 20% to 25% were seen once. The top ten clones comprise around 12% of the sample.

The data are from a study of regulatory T cells in long-lasting Graves disease (dated by TCRdb to the early 2020s). Background on the whole study: Persistent Graves' disease was defined as persistently positive TSH receptor autoantibodies together with antithyroid drug treatment for over 5 years. The study was registered as a clinical trial and conducted in China. In the clinical cohort, patients with persistent Graves' disease had used antithyroid drugs for an average of about 9.4 years. A total of 33 samples underwent TCR sequencing: some 13 from persistent and roughly 20 from newly diagnosed Graves' disease patients. Persistent Graves' disease patients were compared with newly diagnosed Graves' disease patients by peripheral blood TCR sequencing and RNA sequencing. Overall results and qualifications from the work: Only the TCR beta chain was sequenced and analyzed. The small sample size was acknowledged by the authors as a limitation that may reduce accuracy. Compared with newly diagnosed patients, persistent Graves' disease patients had lower TCR Shannon entropy and fewer highly expanded clones, which suggests clonal expansion. Patients with persistent disease shared more public clonotypes (approximately 2,500) than newly diagnosed patients did (more than 900). TRBV28, TRBJ1-2 and TRBJ2-5 were preferentially used in persistent disease, while TRBV20-1 and TRBJ2-1 were favored in newly diagnosed disease. Peripheral blood alone was examined, since thyroid tissue, which constituted the primary lesion, could not be accessed.

The CDR3 starts with the cysteine, ends with the phenylalanine, and has 14 residues. Kept here is only the CDR3 DNA, which spans 42 bases and is read in frame from base 1. V lost 6 bases and J lost 4 bases, and the count of bases not matched to a germline gene is 8. From a lookup of the germline V gene (reference sequence), CDR1 and CDR2 are LNHDA and SQIVND. Reading the label with the study, this specimen's time point is: persistent/refractory GD, antithyroid drugs over 5 years with positive TRAb. RNA was extracted from PBMCs in TRIzol for both TCR sequencing and RNA sequencing. Graves' disease was diagnosed according to American Thyroid Association guidelines. Patients for the study were recruited at an endocrinology department in Xi'an, China. Each patient gave roughly 8.4 milliliters of peripheral blood, collected in an EDTA anticoagulant tube. PBMCs were isolated by Ficoll Paque Plus density gradient separation without further T cell sorting. An Agilent 2100 Bioanalyzer and agarose gel were used to check RNA quality, and a NanoDrop 2000 was used to measure RNA concentration.

The clonotype was recovered from a female donor with Graves disease. The sequencing used peripheral blood mononuclear cells (PBMCs), collected when the disease was refractory, from a patient treated with antithyroid drugs. In this chain, TRBV19 is recombined with TRBJ1-2, with 7 bases aligning to TRBD1. The CDR3 corresponds to CASRITGAGYGYTF. At the DNA level, the sequence is TGTGCCAGTAGGATTACAGGGGCCGGCTATGGCTACACCTTC.